The clone carrying this T cell receptor beta chain was picked up a small number of times. Its antigen remains unidentified. The sample comes from a study of response to subunit inactivated influenza vaccine. Overall study results and limits: The study's authors posited that every seasonal influenza vaccination enlists few new T cells.

CDR1 and CDR2 from the germline V gene are MDHEN and SYDVKM. The CDR3 totals 15 residues. V shed 5 bases and J 2 bases; nucleotides not matched to a gene: 9. Each CDR3 protein is one row after TCRdb ran MiXCR on the RT-PCR reads. This sample yields hundreds of thousands of distinct CDR3 sequences, of which approximately 17% are seen a single time; about a tenth belongs to the top ten. This TCR was recovered from a man aged 45-65 years who received an inactivated influenza vaccine. V and J are TRBV28 and TRBJ2-7; 7 bases are shared with TRBD1. The sample in question was PBMCs from blood, obtained roughly 5 days after vaccination. The CDR3 protein is CASSTRDSITYEQYF. The CDR3 nucleotides read TGTGCCAGCAGTACCCGGGACAGCATAACCTACGAGCAGTACTTC.